A selection of T cell receptor beta chains follows, all from one sample in a study of blood T cell repertoires in COVID-19. Generated by immunoSEQ multiplex PCR, the TCRdb table keeps only in-frame clones and is missing some. In the table there are approximately 500,000 clones, 80% to 90% of which are singletons. The sequenced sample was peripheral blood. All receptors derive from a human donor in a cohort sampled during active COVID-19. The CDR3 runs from the conserved cysteine through the conserved F or W. A D gene is named only where the DNA matches it firmly. Some rows mark clone size as missing; the rest say once, few, many or name a class of expanded clone.

clone size: NA
J gene: TRBJ2-7
V gene: TRBV6-2/TRBV6-3
D gene: TRBD2
CDR3 DNA: TGTGCCAGCAGTTACGGGGCTAGCGGAACCTACGAGCAGTACTTC
CDR3 protein: CASSYGASGTYEQYF

clone size: NA
J gene: TRBJ2-3
V gene: TRBV7-9
D gene: TRBD2
CDR3 DNA: TGTGCCAGCAGCCGAAGGGCGGGAGGGCCTGATACGCAGTATTTT
CDR3 protein: CASSRRAGGPDTQYF

clone size: NA
J gene: TRBJ1-2
V gene: TRBV19
D gene: NA
CDR3 DNA: TGTGCCAGTAGTATAGAACAGCTATCCCCCTATGGCTACACCTTC
CDR3 protein: CASSIEQLSPYGYTF

clone size: once
J gene: TRBJ2-3
V gene: TRBV28
D gene: TRBD2
CDR3 DNA: TGTGCCAGCAGTTTAAGCGGTCACGGGGGGGATACGCAGTATTTT
CDR3 protein: CASSLSGHGGDTQYF

clone size: NA
J gene: TRBJ1-2
V gene: TRBV7-3
D gene: TRBD1
CDR3 DNA: TGTGCCAGCAGCTTAACGAGGGACAGGGGGATCGGCTACACCTTC
CDR3 protein: CASSLTRDRGIGYTF

clone size: NA
J gene: TRBJ1-1
V gene: TRBV29-1
D gene: NA
CDR3 DNA: TGCAGCGTTGTGGGGCAGGGAACTTCTGAAGCTTTCTTT
CDR3 protein: CSVVGQGTSEAFF

clone size: NA
J gene: TRBJ1-2
V gene: TRBV28
D gene: TRBD1
CDR3 DNA: TGTGCCAGCGGGACAGGGGAAGGCTACACCTTC
CDR3 protein: CASGTGEGYTF

clone size: NA
J gene: TRBJ1-4
V gene: TRBV27
D gene: NA
CDR3 DNA: TGTGCCAGCACCCCGGCAGGGTTTAATGAAAAACTGTTTTTT
CDR3 protein: CASTPAGFNEKLFF

clone size: NA
J gene: TRBJ2-1
V gene: TRBV2
D gene: NA
CDR3 DNA: TGTGCCAGCAGTGTGATATGGGGGGCCTACAATGAGCAGTTCTTC
CDR3 protein: CASSVIWGAYNEQFF

clone size: NA
J gene: TRBJ2-6
V gene: TRBV30
D gene: NA
CDR3 DNA: TGTGCCTGGAGTCGTGCGGTAACTGGGGCCAACGTCCTGACTTTC
CDR3 protein: CAWSRAVTGANVLTF

clone size: NA
J gene: TRBJ2-3
V gene: TRBV19
D gene: NA
CDR3 DNA: TGTGCCAGTAGTATAGATTATGCTAGCGTAGATACGCAGTATTTT
CDR3 protein: CASSIDYASVDTQYF

clone size: NA
J gene: TRBJ1-1
V gene: TRBV7-9
D gene: TRBD1
CDR3 DNA: TGTGCCAGCAGCTTGACCGGGACAGGGGAGACTGAAGCTTTCTTT
CDR3 protein: CASSLTGTGETEAFF

clone size: NA
J gene: TRBJ2-3
V gene: TRBV18
D gene: TRBD1
CDR3 DNA: TGTGCCAGCACCCTACAGGGGGCGAATATAGCAGATACGCAGTATTTT
CDR3 protein: CASTLQGANIADTQYF

clone size: NA
J gene: TRBJ2-1
V gene: TRBV3-1/TRBV3-2
D gene: NA
CDR3 DNA: TGTGCCAGCAGCCAAGACGGGAACAATGAGCAGTTCTTC
CDR3 protein: CASSQDGNNEQFF

clone size: NA
J gene: TRBJ2-1
V gene: TRBV7-7
D gene: TRBD1
CDR3 DNA: TGTGCTAGCAGCTTAGACAGGGGGCTAGGGAATGAGCAGTTCTTC
CDR3 protein: CASSLDRGLGNEQFF

clone size: NA
J gene: TRBJ2-5
V gene: TRBV5-1
D gene: TRBD2
CDR3 DNA: TGCGCCAGCAGCTTGGGTCTTCTAGCGGAAGGGTACCAAGAGACCCAGTACTTC
CDR3 protein: CASSLGLLAEGYQETQYF

clone size: NA
J gene: TRBJ2-5
V gene: TRBV5-4
D gene: NA
CDR3 DNA: TGTGCCAGCAGCTTCAACAGGGCCCAAGAGACCCAGTACTTC
CDR3 protein: CASSFNRAQETQYF

clone size: NA
J gene: TRBJ1-2
V gene: TRBV4-2
D gene: TRBD1
CDR3 DNA: TGTGCCAGCAGCCTCGATGGGACAGGGGACTCCGGCTACACCTTC
CDR3 protein: CASSLDGTGDSGYTF

clone size: NA
J gene: TRBJ1-1
V gene: TRBV7-8
D gene: NA
CDR3 DNA: TGTGCCAGCAGCTTAGTTGAACGGGAAGCTTTCTTT
CDR3 protein: CASSLVEREAFF

clone size: NA
J gene: TRBJ2-7
V gene: TRBV9
D gene: NA
CDR3 DNA: TGTGCCAGCAGCGTAGCTCCCACAGGGTCCTCCTACGAGCAGTACTTC
CDR3 protein: CASSVAPTGSSYEQYF

clone size: few
J gene: TRBJ1-6
V gene: TRBV7-2
D gene: NA
CDR3 DNA: TGTGCCAGCAGCCTGGGCCTGGTTCAAGCCCTCCACTTT
CDR3 protein: CASSLGLVQALHF

clone size: NA
J gene: TRBJ2-2
V gene: TRBV10-1
D gene: TRBD1
CDR3 DNA: TGCGCCAGCAGTGAGTCGAAGGGGACAGGGGAAACCGGGGAGCTGTTTTTT
CDR3 protein: CASSESKGTGETGELFF

clone size: NA
J gene: TRBJ2-3
V gene: TRBV18
D gene: NA
CDR3 DNA: TGTGCCAGCTCACTCAGCCAGGGGATTTTCACAGATACGCAGTATTTT
CDR3 protein: CASSLSQGIFTDTQYF

clone size: NA
J gene: TRBJ2-1
V gene: TRBV9
D gene: TRBD1
CDR3 DNA: TGTGCCAGCAGCGTAAGTGACAGGGGCAATGAGCAGTTCTTC
CDR3 protein: CASSVSDRGNEQFF

clone size: NA
J gene: TRBJ1-2
V gene: TRBV2
D gene: NA
CDR3 DNA: TGTGCCAGCAGTGAAGAGGGGTTCCAAGCTAACTATGGCTACACCTTC
CDR3 protein: CASSEEGFQANYGYTF

clone size: few
J gene: TRBJ1-2
V gene: TRBV20-1
D gene: NA
CDR3 DNA: TGCAGTGCTAGTCCCCAGGACTATGGCTACACCTTC
CDR3 protein: CSASPQDYGYTF

clone size: once
J gene: TRBJ1-1
V gene: TRBV7-2
D gene: NA
CDR3 DNA: TGTGCCAGCAGCTCGACGACAGTCATGAACACTGAAGCTTTCTTT
CDR3 protein: CASSSTTVMNTEAFF

clone size: NA
J gene: TRBJ2-5
V gene: TRBV19
D gene: TRBD2
CDR3 DNA: TGTGCCAGTAGTATCGGGGCGGGAGTAGTCCAAGAGACCCAGTACTTC
CDR3 protein: CASSIGAGVVQETQYF

clone size: NA
J gene: TRBJ2-2
V gene: TRBV18
D gene: TRBD1
CDR3 DNA: TGTGCCAGCTCACCGACCGGGACAGCCGCGAACACCGGGGAGCTGTTTTTT
CDR3 protein: CASSPTGTAANTGELFF

clone size: NA
J gene: TRBJ2-1
V gene: TRBV5-1
D gene: TRBD2
CDR3 DNA: TGCGCCAGCAGCTTGGGGACTAGCTTACTCAATGAGCAGTTCTTC
CDR3 protein: CASSLGTSLLNEQFF

clone size: few
J gene: TRBJ2-7
V gene: TRBV6-1
D gene: TRBD2
CDR3 DNA: TGTGCCAGCAGTGCTCGCGGGAGTCCTGTTTCCTACGAGCAGTACTTC
CDR3 protein: CASSARGSPVSYEQYF